A single sample gave rise to the 21 T cell receptor beta chains below, sequenced in a study of blood T cells in healthy people across ages. Together with a sample-barcoded 5' primer, a J-beta primer mix was included in a second PCR lasting roughly 6 to 12 cycles. TCRdb re-called the 5' RACE reads through MiXCR, storing one row per CDR3 protein. The table includes roughly 1,500,000 distinct CDR3 sequences, 42% detected once. Input material: blood. The receptors stem from a young woman in good health.

The DNA of the CDR3 is TGTGCCAGCAGGGAAAGTGAGGCAGCCTACGAGCAGTACTTC. Translated: CASRESEAAYEQYF. V gene TRBV6-1 combines with J gene TRBJ2-5; D is unclear. TRBJ2-7 explains the end of the DNA better; the J call may be wrong. The CDR3 spans 14 residues. Looked up from germline, CDR1 is MNHNS and CDR2 is SASEGT.

The chain recombines TRBV3-1 with TRBJ2-7, with 10 bases lining up with TRBD1. This CDR3 region has 15 residues. Germline V CDR1 and CDR2: LGHDT, YNNKEL (reference sequence). The V gene end was trimmed by 4 bases and the J gene end by 6 bases; junction bases not matched to a gene: 9. CDR3 sequence: CASSLLGTGVPEQYF. In DNA form, the CDR3 reads TGTGCCAGCAGCCTCTTAGGGACAGGGGTCCCCGAGCAGTACTTC.

This clonotype turned up a few times. The rearrangement uses TRBV11-2 and TRBJ2-1, with D possibly matching TRBD1 (5 bases). Trimming removed 3 bases at V and 6 bases at J, with 15 bases between. CDR1 is SGHAT, CDR2 FQNNGV, per germline. The length of the CDR3 is 15 residues. CDR3 bases: TGTGCCAGCAGCTTGGGCGGTCTCGACAGCAATGAGCAGTTCTTC. It encodes CASSLGGLDSNEQFF.

The chain employs TRBV11-2 and TRBJ1-5, with no clear D. CDR1 is SGHAT and CDR2 is FQNNGV in the germline V gene. The V and J ends lost 0 bases and 5 bases respectively, with 5 bases between them. The length of the CDR3 is 13 residues. For the CDR3, the DNA is TGTGCCAGCAGCTTAGATTTCGATCAGCCCCAGCATTTT. Translated: CASSLDFDQPQHF.

This clonotype has more than one count but fewer than ten. This chain uses TRBV27 with TRBJ1-2, with a weak D call TRBD1 (6 bases). The CDR3 is made up of 14 amino acids. Trimming stripped 5 bases from V and 4 bases from J, with 14 bases between. The germline V gene has CDR1 MNHEY and CDR2 SMNVEV (reference sequence). The CDR3, as DNA: TGTGCCAGCAGTCCTCCCGGGGGCAGCTATGGCTACACCTTC. Protein product: CASSPPGGSYGYTF.

This chain connects TRBV27 to TRBJ2-5, with D hard to call. Germline V gives CDR1 MNHEY, CDR2 SMNVEV (reference sequence). Between the trimmed V and J ends, which lost 5 bases and 11 bases, there was a span of 27 bases. This CDR3 contains 16 residues. This CDR3 is CASSPNARLGNNEQYF. CDR3 coding DNA: TGTGCCAGCAGTCCGAACGCCAGACTGGGTAACAATGAGCAGTACTTC.

This clonotype was seen a handful of times. The chain employs TRBV5-1 and TRBJ2-7; D is ambiguous. The length of the CDR3 is 15 residues. Germline assignment: CDR1 SGHRS and CDR2 YFSETQ. V dropped 4 bases and J dropped 0 bases, with 14 bases sitting between them. The DNA of the CDR3 is TGCGCCAGCAGCCACAGCCAGCTTACCTCCTACGAGCAGTACTTC. Translated: CASSHSQLTSYEQYF.

This chain links TRBV4-1 with TRBJ1-1; possibly TRBD1 for D (5 bases). This CDR3 contains 17 residues. Germline V gene lookup returns CDR1 MGHRA and CDR2 YSYEKL. Trimming cost V 1 base and J 6 bases, with 21 bases left between them. The CDR3 reads CASSQGMGKGRGAEAFF. Written as DNA, the CDR3 is TGCGCCAGCAGCCAAGGAATGGGGAAGGGTAGGGGCGCTGAAGCTTTCTTT.

As regards this clonotype: A much larger clone lies a single base off, so this may be a read error. The chain recombines TRBV12-3 or TRBV12-4 with TRBJ2-3, with D hard to call. The CDR3 has 12 amino acids. Here the CDR3 DNA reads TGTGCCAGCAGGACCTACACAGATACGCGGTATTTT. Its protein is CASRTYTDTRYF.

This chain connects TRBV20-1 to TRBJ1-1; D is uncertain. Germline values: CDR1 DFQATT, CDR2 SNEGSKA (reference sequence). The CDR3 extends over 13 amino acids. The CDR3 nucleotides are TGCCAACCCCCAATTCGGTTAAACACTGAAGCTTTCTTT. Translation: CQPPIRLNTEAFF.

The chain uses TRBV2 and TRBJ2-3, with TRBD2 matching 8 bases. The CDR3 totals 16 residues. Per the germline V gene, CDR1 is SNHLY and CDR2 is FYNNEI. V lost 3 bases to trimming and J lost 0 bases; unmatched junction nucleotides: 5. The CDR3 sequence: CASSDGQRGSTDTQYF. Written as DNA, the CDR3 is TGTGCCAGCAGTGATGGTCAGCGGGGGAGCACAGATACGCAGTATTTT.

J is TRBJ2-3 and V is TRBV6-1; D is undetermined. Between the trimmed V and J ends, which lost 5 bases and 0 bases, there was a span of 9 bases. Germline V CDR1 and CDR2: MNHNS, SASEGT. CDR3 length: 14 amino acids. The DNA for the CDR3 is TGTGCCAGCAGTCATTCGGACAGCACAGATACGCAGTATTTT. Translating it yields CASSHSDSTDTQYF.

This clonotype was observed a few times. V and J are TRBV3-1 and TRBJ2-7, with TRBD2 as a possible D gene (5 bases). Germline CDR1 and CDR2: LGHDT and YNNKEL (reference sequence). The CDR3 consists of 16 residues. V lost 5 bases and J 4 bases, leaving 21 bases between the germline ends. The CDR3 sequence: CASSSNRDLIGYEQYF. CDR3 DNA: TGTGCCAGCAGCTCGAACCGGGATCTCATAGGATACGAGCAGTACTTC.

This clonotype has only a few counts. The chain couples TRBV4-1 to TRBJ1-2; TRBD1 matches at 9 bases. The CDR3 totals 17 residues. The germline CDR1 and CDR2 sequences are MGHRA and YSYEKL. V lost 1 base and J lost 4; bases outside the gene matches: 10. DNA of the CDR3: TGCGCCAGCAGCCAAGTCAACCGGGACAGGGCATTCTATGGCTACACCTTC. It translates to CASSQVNRDRAFYGYTF.

The V gene is TRBV6-6, the J gene TRBJ2-7; either TRBD1 or TRBD2 may supply D (6 bases each). V lost 11 bases and J 2 bases, leaving 19 bases between the germline ends. This CDR3 is 14 amino acids long. In germline, CDR1 is MNHNY, CDR2 SVGAGI (reference sequence). CDR3: CASSWRDNPYEQYF. The CDR3 DNA sequence: TGTGCCTCCTCCTGGCGGGACAACCCCTACGAGCAGTACTTC.

The chain has TRBV18 and TRBJ2-1; TRBD2 aligns across 9 bases. The CDR3 totals 14 residues. V was pared by 2 bases and J by 8 bases, with 4 bases of the junction left unmatched. Per germline, CDR1 KGHSH and CDR2 LQKENI. For the CDR3, the DNA is TGTGCCAGCTCACCATCGGGACTAGCAGATGAGCAGTTCTTC. Translation: CASSPSGLADEQFF.

CDR3 nucleotide sequence: TGCAGTGCTAGAGCCTTCGGGACAGGGGAAACTGAAGCTTTCTTT. It is translated as CSARAFGTGETEAFF. V usage is TRBV20-1 and J usage is TRBJ1-1, with TRBD1 matching 10 bases. Per germline, CDR1 DFQATT and CDR2 SNEGSKA (reference sequence). This CDR3 has 15 amino acids. V lost 1 base and J lost 5; bases outside the gene matches: 7.

The rearrangement uses TRBV5-5 and TRBJ2-6; the D is unclear. The CDR3 is 15 residues long. The V and J ends lost 4 bases and 0 bases respectively, with 8 bases between them. The V gene's germline CDR1 is SGHKS and CDR2 YYEKEE (reference sequence). CDR3 region: CASSNQNSGANVLTF. As DNA, the CDR3 is TGTGCCAGCAGCAATCAAAACTCTGGGGCCAACGTCCTGACTTTC.

This clonotype was seen a handful of times. This chain links TRBV9 with TRBJ1-2; D is unclear. Germline values: CDR1 SGDLS, CDR2 YYNGEE. CDR3 length: 18 residues. V shed 0 bases and J shed 5 bases, with 23 bases lying between them. The DNA of the CDR3 is TGTGCCAGCAGCGTAGAAGGTTCAAGGGCCGGAGCCTCTTATGGCTACACCTTC. It is translated as CASSVEGSRAGASYGYTF.

The chain uses TRBV11-2 and TRBJ1-4; tentative D call: TRBD1 (5 bases). The CDR3 totals 15 residues. The V end lost 5 bases, the J end lost 3 bases, and 13 bases lay between the germline ends. Germline V gene lookup returns CDR1 SGHAT and CDR2 FQNNGV. The CDR3 here is CASSRVRGPNEKLFF. In DNA form, the CDR3 reads TGTGCCAGCAGCCGTGTGAGGGGTCCTAATGAAAAACTGTTTTTT.

This clonotype has more than one count but fewer than ten. The rearrangement uses TRBV20-1 and TRBJ2-1, with D possibly matching TRBD2 (6 bases). Germline lookup yields CDR1 DFQATT and CDR2 SNEGSKA (reference sequence). V dropped 2 bases and J dropped 2 bases, with 16 bases sitting between them. The CDR3 totals 16 residues. The CDR3 sequence: CSARHPLATTYNEQFF. DNA of the CDR3: TGCAGTGCTAGACATCCCCTAGCGACAACCTACAATGAGCAGTTCTTC.